This TCR beta chain came from a study of T cell responses to AZD1222 COVID-19 vaccine. Background on the study: Pooling was applied to second doses at about 4 or about 12 weeks. Study observations and caveats: Clonal diversity was possibly underestimated; the donors were predominantly white British and more often female. Every sample of the repertoires postdated the peak T cell response.

Per the germline V gene, CDR1 is SNHLY and CDR2 is FYNNEI. Trimming took 3 bases from V and 4 from J, leaving 17 bases between them. The CDR3 consists of 16 residues. Comment on this clone: Its antigen is unidentified.

Sequencing was performed with immunoSEQ multiplex PCR; in TCRdb, only in-frame clones are kept and a portion is missing. Seen here are 25,000 to 30,000 clones, roughly 78% observed once, and the top ten hold approximately 6.3%. This receptor was taken from an adult in good health. The sample here was peripheral blood, taken on day 0 of AZD1222 vaccination. The chain has TRBV2 and TRBJ2-3; D is possibly TRBD2 (5 bases). The CDR3 loop is CASSDRWTGEADTQYF. As DNA, the CDR3 is TGTGCCAGCAGTGACCGCTGGACTGGCGAGGCAGATACGCAGTATTTT.